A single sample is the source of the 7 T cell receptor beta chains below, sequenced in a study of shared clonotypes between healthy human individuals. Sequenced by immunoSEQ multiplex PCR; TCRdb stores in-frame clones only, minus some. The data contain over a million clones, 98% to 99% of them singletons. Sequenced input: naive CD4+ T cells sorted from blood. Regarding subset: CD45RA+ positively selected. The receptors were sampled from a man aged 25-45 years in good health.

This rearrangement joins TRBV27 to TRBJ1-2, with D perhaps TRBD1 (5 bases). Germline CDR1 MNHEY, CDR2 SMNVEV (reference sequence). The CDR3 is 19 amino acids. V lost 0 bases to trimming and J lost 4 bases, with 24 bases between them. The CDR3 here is CASSLSPSSHLDSFYGYTF. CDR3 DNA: TGTGCCAGCAGTTTATCGCCATCATCGCACCTCGACAGTTTCTATGGCTACACCTTC.

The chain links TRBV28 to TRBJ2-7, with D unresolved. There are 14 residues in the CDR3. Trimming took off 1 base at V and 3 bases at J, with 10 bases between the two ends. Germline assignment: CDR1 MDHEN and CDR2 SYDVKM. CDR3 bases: TGTGCCAGCAGTTTATTACGCTCAGGCTACGAGCAGTACTTC. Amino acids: CASSLLRSGYEQYF.

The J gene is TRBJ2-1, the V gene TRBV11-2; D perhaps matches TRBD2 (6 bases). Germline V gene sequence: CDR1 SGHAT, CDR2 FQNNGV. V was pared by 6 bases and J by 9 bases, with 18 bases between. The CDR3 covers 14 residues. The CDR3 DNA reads TGTGCCAGCAGTTTGATCGGGAGCCCTCTTGAGCAGTTCTTC. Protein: CASSLIGSPLEQFF. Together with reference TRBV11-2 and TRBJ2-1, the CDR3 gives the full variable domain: EAGVAQSPRYKIIEKRQSVAFWCNPISGHATLYWYQQILGQGPKLLIQFQNNGVVDDSQLPKDRFSAERLKGVDSTLKIQPAKLEDSAVYLCASSLIGSPLEQFFGPGTRLTVL.

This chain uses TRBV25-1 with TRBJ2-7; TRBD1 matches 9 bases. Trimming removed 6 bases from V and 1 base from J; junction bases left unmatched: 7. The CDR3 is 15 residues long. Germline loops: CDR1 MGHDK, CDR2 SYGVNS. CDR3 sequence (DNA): TGTGCCAGCAGCGGACAGGGGTCCCTTTCCTACGAGCAGTACTTC. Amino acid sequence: CASSGQGSLSYEQYF.

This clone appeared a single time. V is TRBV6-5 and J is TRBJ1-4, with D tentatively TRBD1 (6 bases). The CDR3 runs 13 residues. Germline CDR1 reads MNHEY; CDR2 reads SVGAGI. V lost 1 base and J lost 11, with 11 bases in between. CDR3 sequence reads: CASSYFGGGKLFF. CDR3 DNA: TGTGCCAGCAGTTACTTCGGGGGCGGCAAACTGTTTTTT.

This CDR3 reads CASSESWFGWRINNEQFF. The DNA for the CDR3 is TGCGCCAGCAGTGAGTCGTGGTTTGGGTGGAGGATCAACAATGAGCAGTTCTTC. V usage is TRBV10-1 and J usage is TRBJ2-1, with D perhaps TRBD2 (5 bases). Trimming left V 0 bases short and J 5 bases short, with 20 bases between. The V gene's germline CDR1 is WNHNN and CDR2 SYGVQD (reference sequence). This CDR3 is 18 amino acids long.

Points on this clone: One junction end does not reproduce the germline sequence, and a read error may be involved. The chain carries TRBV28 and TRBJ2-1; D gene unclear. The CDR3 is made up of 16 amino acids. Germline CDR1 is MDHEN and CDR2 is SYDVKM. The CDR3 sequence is CASSLAEGVLNNVQFF. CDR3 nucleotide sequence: TGTGCCAGCAGTTTAGCGGAAGGTGTCCTAAACAATGTGCAGTTCTTC.